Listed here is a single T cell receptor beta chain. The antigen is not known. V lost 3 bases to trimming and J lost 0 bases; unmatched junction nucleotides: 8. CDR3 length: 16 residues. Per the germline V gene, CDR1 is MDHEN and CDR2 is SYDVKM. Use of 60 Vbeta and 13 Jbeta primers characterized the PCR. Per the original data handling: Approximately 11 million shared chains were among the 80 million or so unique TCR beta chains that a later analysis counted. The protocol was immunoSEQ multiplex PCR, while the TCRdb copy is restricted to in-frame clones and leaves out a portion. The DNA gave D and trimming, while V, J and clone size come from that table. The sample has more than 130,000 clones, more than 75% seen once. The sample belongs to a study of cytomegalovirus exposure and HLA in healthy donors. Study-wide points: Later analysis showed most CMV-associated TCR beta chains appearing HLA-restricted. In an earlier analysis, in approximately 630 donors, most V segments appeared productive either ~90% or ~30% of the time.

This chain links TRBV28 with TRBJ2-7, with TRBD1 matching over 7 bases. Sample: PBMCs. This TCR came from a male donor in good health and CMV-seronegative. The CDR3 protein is CASSLVTGAASYEQYF. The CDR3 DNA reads TGTGCCAGCAGTTTGGTAACAGGGGCTGCCTCCTACGAGCAGTACTTC.